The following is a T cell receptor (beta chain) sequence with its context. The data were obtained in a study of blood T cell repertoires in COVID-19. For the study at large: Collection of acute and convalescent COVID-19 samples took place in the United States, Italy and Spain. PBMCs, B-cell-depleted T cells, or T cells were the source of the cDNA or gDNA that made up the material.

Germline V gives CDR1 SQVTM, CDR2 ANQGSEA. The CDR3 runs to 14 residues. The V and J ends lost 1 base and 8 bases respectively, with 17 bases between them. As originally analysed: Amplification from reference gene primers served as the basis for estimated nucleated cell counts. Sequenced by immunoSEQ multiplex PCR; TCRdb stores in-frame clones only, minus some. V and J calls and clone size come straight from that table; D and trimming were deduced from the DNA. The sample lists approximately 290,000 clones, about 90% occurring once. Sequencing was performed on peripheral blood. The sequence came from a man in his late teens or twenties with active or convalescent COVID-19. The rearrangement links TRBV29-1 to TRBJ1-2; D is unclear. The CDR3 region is CSVEGMGNSEGYTF. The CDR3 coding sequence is TGCAGCGTTGAAGGTATGGGCAACAGTGAGGGCTACACCTTC.